These 14 T cell receptor beta chains came from one sample sequenced in a study of T cell responses to AZD1222 COVID-19 vaccine. Measured with immunoSEQ multiplex PCR; TCRdb has only the in-frame clones, and not every one. The sample consists of around 110,000 clones, 70% to 90% of them appearing once. Specimen: peripheral blood, collected on day 0 of MenACWY control vaccination. The receptor set was obtained from an adult in good health.

The chain is built from TRBV29-1 and TRBJ2-4, with D perhaps TRBD2 (6 bases). The CDR3 length is 13 residues. V shed 1 base and J shed 3 bases, with 7 bases lying between them. The V gene's germline CDR1 is SQVTM and CDR2 ANQGSEA. Here the CDR3 reads CSVEVAVKNIQYF. In nucleotides, the CDR3 is TGCAGCGTTGAAGTAGCGGTCAAAAACATTCAGTACTTC.

V gene TRBV28 combines with J gene TRBJ2-1; 7 bases agree with TRBD2. Germline V gene lookup returns CDR1 MDHEN and CDR2 SYDVKM. V dropped 6 bases and J dropped 6; count of bases not matched to a gene: 11. The CDR3 covers 15 residues. The CDR3 sequence: CASRNGGLVRNEQFF. The CDR3 DNA reads TGTGCCAGCAGGAACGGAGGACTAGTTCGCAATGAGCAGTTCTTC.

The rearrangement links TRBV5-5 to TRBJ2-2, with 9 positions matching TRBD1. The germline V gene has CDR1 SGHKS and CDR2 YYEKEE (reference sequence). CDR3 length equals 14 residues. With 6 bases clipped from V and 1 base from J, the junction kept 1 base outside the gene matches. CDR3 nucleotide sequence: TGTGCCAGCACGGGACAGGGGAACACCGGGGAGCTGTTTTTT. Its protein product is CASTGQGNTGELFF.

The V gene is TRBV11-1, the J gene TRBJ1-6, with D perhaps TRBD1 (5 bases). Looked up from germline, CDR1 is SGHAT and CDR2 is FQDESV (reference sequence). CDR3 length: 15 residues. Trimming removed 5 bases from V and 7 bases from J, with 15 bases in between. The CDR3 nucleotides are TGTGCCAGCAGCCCTGACACAGGCCCCAATTCACCCCTCCACTTT. Translated, it gives CASSPDTGPNSPLHF. The full variable domain, completed using reference TRBV11-1 and TRBJ1-6, is EAEVAQSPRYKITEKSQAVAFWCDPISGHATLYWYRQILGQGPELLVQFQDESVVDDSQLPKDRFSAERLKGVDSTLKIQPAELGDSAMYLCASSPDTGPNSPLHFGNGTRLTVT.

The chain is built from TRBV5-1 and TRBJ1-4, with 7 bases fitting TRBD1. This CDR3 region has 17 residues. CDR1 and CDR2 (germline): SGHRS, YFSETQ. Trimming at V came to 0 bases and at J to 8 bases, leaving 13 bases not matched to a gene. The CDR3 loop reads CASSLARTGAVKEKLFF. CDR3 bases: TGCGCCAGCAGCTTGGCTCGGACAGGTGCTGTAAAAGAAAAACTGTTTTTT.

V is TRBV9 and J is TRBJ2-5, with TRBD2 as a possible D gene (6 bases). CDR3 length equals 12 residues. V was clipped by 4 bases and J by 5 bases, with 9 bases between them. Germline lookup yields CDR1 SGDLS and CDR2 YYNGEE. Written as DNA, the CDR3 is TGTGCCAGCAGCCCCCGGGAGGAGACCCAGTACTTC. Residues: CASSPREETQYF.

The V and J genes are TRBV10-2 and TRBJ2-3, with TRBD2 matching 16 bases. This CDR3 region has 17 residues. The germline CDR1 and CDR2 sequences are WSHSY and SAAADI. V shed 7 bases, J shed 3 bases, and the junction held 7 bases outside the gene matches. In DNA form, the CDR3 reads TGCGCCAGCATGGGACTAGCGGGGGGGCGGGGGACAGATACGCAGTATTTT. Translating gives CASMGLAGGRGTDTQYF.

The genes are TRBV7-2 and TRBJ1-1; the match to TRBD1 covers 11 bases. The CDR3 extends over 14 amino acids. Germline CDR1 and CDR2: SGHTA and FQGNSA. J was trimmed by 5 bases and V by 6 bases; bases with no gene match: 5. The CDR3 sequence is CASSGQGAKTEAFF. The CDR3 DNA is TGTGCCAGCAGTGGACAGGGGGCGAAGACTGAAGCTTTCTTT.

The chain employs TRBV29-1 and TRBJ2-5, with D tentatively TRBD1 or TRBD2 (6 bases each). CDR3 length: 13 residues. Trimming took off 2 bases at V and 1 base at J, with 8 bases between the two ends. Germline CDR1 and CDR2: SQVTM and ANQGSEA. As DNA, the CDR3 is TGCAGCGTTGAAAGGGGGGCCCAAGAGACCCAGTACTTC. Protein sequence: CSVERGAQETQYF.

The CDR3 spells CASSIIRSLNYGYTF. The CDR3 coding sequence is TGTGCCAGTAGTATAATAAGAAGTTTAAACTATGGCTACACCTTC. The genes are TRBV19 and TRBJ1-2, with unresolved D. Germline-derived CDR1 and CDR2 are LNHDA and SQIVND (reference sequence). Trimming removed 2 bases from V and 2 bases from J, with 12 bases in between. The CDR3 has 15 residues. The full variable domain, with the rest looked up from reference TRBV19 and TRBJ1-2, is DGGITQSPKYLFRKEGQNVTLSCEQNLNHDAMYWYRQDPGQGLRLIYYSQIVNDFQKGDIAEGYSVSREKKESFPLTVTSAQKNPTAFYLCASSIIRSLNYGYTFGSGTRLTVV.

This clone is a singleton in its sample. This chain connects TRBV9 to TRBJ1-2; D possibly corresponds to TRBD1 (5 bases). Between the trimmed V and J ends, which lost 4 bases and 6 bases, there was a span of 13 bases. The CDR3 is 13 residues long. Looked up from germline, CDR1 is SGDLS and CDR2 is YYNGEE. CDR3 DNA: TGTGCCAGCAGCCCCCAGGGTGAGGATGGCTACACCTTC. Translated, it gives CASSPQGEDGYTF.

This clone was observed once. The V call is TRBV24-1, the J call TRBJ2-7, with D possibly being TRBD1 or TRBD2 (6 bases each). The germline V gene encodes CDR1 KGHDR and CDR2 SFDVKD. There are 15 residues in the CDR3. Trimming stripped 4 bases from V and 3 bases from J, with 15 bases between. CDR3 region: CATSDPGASLYEQYF. In DNA form, the CDR3 reads TGTGCCACCAGTGACCCGGGGGCTTCACTCTACGAGCAGTACTTC.

V gene TRBV30 combines with J gene TRBJ1-4, with a possible D match to TRBD1 (6 bases). Germline CDR1 and CDR2: GTSNPN and SVGIG (reference sequence). V lost 5 bases and J lost 0, with 13 bases in between. This CDR3 has 15 residues. CDR3 DNA: TGTGCCTGGGGCCCGACAGGTTCAACTAATGAAAAACTGTTTTTT. Amino acid sequence: CAWGPTGSTNEKLFF.

This chain links TRBV2 with TRBJ1-3, with D uncertain. The CDR3 has 16 residues. Germline V CDR1 and CDR2: SNHLY, FYNNEI. V was cut by 4 bases and J by 0 bases, with 13 bases left in between. The CDR3 region is CASSGPTGRSGNTIYF. The DNA for the CDR3 is TGTGCCAGCAGTGGTCCCACGGGCCGCTCTGGAAACACCATATATTTT.